The 13 T cell receptor beta chains presented below share a single source sample, sequenced in a study of blood T cell repertoires in COVID-19. Some clones are missing from TCRdb's copy, which holds only in-frame ones; the method was immunoSEQ multiplex PCR. The sample holds 250,000 or so clones, approximately 80% seen once. The specimen sequenced was peripheral blood. The receptors stem from an elderly woman with acute or convalescent COVID-19.

The V and J genes are TRBV5-1 and TRBJ2-1; 10 bases fit TRBD2. CDR1 SGHRS and CDR2 YFSETQ come from the germline V gene. The CDR3 sequence is 15 residues long. The trim removed 4 bases at V and 7 bases at J, leaving 8 bases unmatched. This chain's CDR3 is CASSSRTSGRNEQFF. CDR3 DNA sequence: TGCGCCAGCAGCAGTAGGACTAGCGGAAGGAATGAGCAGTTCTTC.

This chain uses TRBV7-8 with TRBJ2-7; 7 bases agree with TRBD1. The CDR3 loop spans 13 amino acids. V lost 4 bases, J lost 4 bases, and 4 bases stayed unmatched. CDR1 is SGHVS and CDR2 is FQNEAQ in the germline V gene. CDR3 nucleotides: TGTGCCAGCAGCTCCACCAGGGGGTACGAGCAGTACTTC. Its translation is CASSSTRGYEQYF.

V usage is TRBV5-1 and J usage is TRBJ2-3; 9 positions agree with TRBD1. The CDR3 spans 15 residues. CDR1 and CDR2 (germline): SGHRS, YFSETQ. V shed 1 base, J shed 8 bases, and the junction held 8 bases outside the gene matches. This chain's CDR3 is CASSLQGQGSSTQYF. The CDR3, as DNA: TGCGCCAGCAGCTTGCAGGGACAGGGTAGTAGTACGCAGTATTTT.

The chain joins TRBV6-5 to TRBJ1-2, with 7 bases that match TRBD1. Germline loops: CDR1 MNHEY, CDR2 SVGAGI. J was trimmed by 1 base and V by 6 bases; bases with no gene match: 8. The CDR3 is 15 amino acids. CDR3 sequence (DNA): TGTGCCAGCAGGGGGGGACAGCGGTATAACTATGGCTACACCTTC. Translating it yields CASRGGQRYNYGYTF.

This rearrangement joins TRBV18 to TRBJ2-2; D uncertain. The CDR3 runs to 14 residues. The germline CDR1 and CDR2 sequences are KGHSH and LQKENI. The ends were cut back, 2 bases at V and 0 bases at J, with 4 bases in the middle. In DNA, the CDR3 is TGTGCCAGCTCACCAACTGCGAACACCGGGGAGCTGTTTTTT. This encodes CASSPTANTGELFF.

The chain couples TRBV7-8 to TRBJ1-3, with 7 bases identical to TRBD1. The germline gives CDR1 SGHVS, CDR2 FQNEAQ. The CDR3 loop spans 15 amino acids. J was trimmed by 0 bases and V by 4 bases; bases with no gene match: 3. As DNA, the CDR3 is TGTGCCAGCAGCTGGAGGACAGGCTCTGGAAACACCATATATTTT. Translation gives CASSWRTGSGNTIYF.

The chain links TRBV7-9 to TRBJ1-4; no reliable D call. The germline gives CDR1 SEHNR, CDR2 FQNEAQ (reference sequence). This CDR3 contains 16 residues. Trimming removed 5 bases from V and 6 bases from J, with 19 bases in between. The CDR3 sequence is CASSPILEARDEKLFF. The CDR3 DNA reads TGTGCCAGCAGCCCCATCCTGGAGGCAAGAGATGAAAAACTGTTTTTT.

The rearrangement links TRBV28 to TRBJ2-5; TRBD1 might be the D (6 bases). The germline V and J ends were trimmed by 3 bases and 2 bases, with 10 bases remaining between them. CDR1 MDHEN and CDR2 SYDVKM come from the germline V gene. This CDR3 is 14 amino acids long. The CDR3 region has the DNA TGTGCCAGCAGTTTCACAGGGCTTCAAGAGACCCAGTACTTC. Translation gives CASSFTGLQETQYF.

This clone was observed once. The V and J genes are TRBV18 and TRBJ2-5; D perhaps matches TRBD1 (6 bases). Germline values: CDR1 KGHSH, CDR2 LQKENI. Trimming cost V 3 bases and J 5 bases, with 13 bases left between them. CDR3 length: 14 amino acids. The CDR3, as DNA: TGTGCCAGCTCACCCCAGGGGTCACGGGAGACCCAGTACTTC. As protein: CASSPQGSRETQYF.

This clone was detected once. The chain carries TRBV6-5 and TRBJ1-2, with TRBD1 identical over 8 bases. With 6 bases clipped from V and 0 bases from J, the junction kept 6 bases outside the gene matches. From germline, CDR1 is MNHEY and CDR2 SVGAGI. This CDR3 is built from 15 residues. CDR3 sequence reads: CASSQQGVANYGYTF. Written as DNA, the CDR3 is TGTGCCAGCAGCCAACAGGGGGTAGCTAACTATGGCTACACCTTC.

A note on this clone: Other DNA sequences within the sample encode an identical CDR3. DNA of the CDR3: TGTGCCAGCAGCTTAGCACGGGAATACGGCTACACCTTC. Residues: CASSLAREYGYTF. The chain carries TRBV11-2 and TRBJ1-2; no clear D gene. Germline V gene lookup returns CDR1 SGHAT and CDR2 FQNNGV. Trimming removed 1 base at V and 8 bases at J, with 11 bases between. The CDR3 loop spans 13 amino acids.

This clone was seen only a few times. J is TRBJ2-5 and V is TRBV19, with 9 bases matching TRBD2. Germline CDR1 is LNHDA and CDR2 is SQIVND (reference sequence). V was pared by 3 bases and J by 5 bases, with 4 bases of the junction left unmatched. The CDR3 length is 14 residues. The CDR3 reads CASSMRGGPETQYF. CDR3 DNA: TGTGCCAGTAGTATGCGGGGGGGCCCGGAGACCCAGTACTTC. The variable domain in full, with the rest retrieved from reference TRBV19 and TRBJ2-5, is DGGITQSPKYLFRKEGQNVTLSCEQNLNHDAMYWYRQDPGQGLRLIYYSQIVNDFQKGDIAEGYSVSREKKESFPLTVTSAQKNPTAFYLCASSMRGGPETQYFGPGTRLLVL.

The V call is TRBV30, the J call TRBJ1-5, with a tentative D call TRBD1 (6 bases). Looked up from germline, CDR1 is GTSNPN and CDR2 is SVGIG (reference sequence). CDR3 length: 13 residues. Between the trimmed V and J ends, which lost 6 bases and 0 bases, there was a span of 9 bases. The CDR3 spells CACTGNSNQPQHF. The CDR3 DNA reads as TGTGCCTGTACAGGGAATAGCAATCAGCCCCAGCATTTT.